The clone carrying this T cell receptor beta chain occurred a few times. Its specificity is unknown. This record comes from a study of response to subunit inactivated influenza vaccine. TCRdb itself ran the RT-PCR reads through MiXCR, one entry per CDR3 protein. The sample comprises some 800,000 distinct CDR3 sequences, roughly 20% of which are singletons, and more than 8.5% rests with the top ten. Trimming shortened V by 6 bases and J by 5 bases, and 15 bases separated the two germline ends. The CDR3 runs to 13 residues. Germline V gene lookup returns CDR1 SGHRS and CDR2 YFSETQ. Study findings and constraints: Each seasonal flu vaccination may recruit only limited new T cells, authors suggested.

Specimen: PBMCs from blood, collected less than 6 days after vaccination. The rearrangement links TRBV5-1 to TRBJ2-7, with D possibly being TRBD2 (6 bases). This TCR derives from a man over 45 who received an inactivated influenza vaccine. The CDR3 region is CASKLSGEDEQYF. The CDR3 nucleotides are TGCGCCAGCAAGCTTTCGGGGGAGGACGAGCAGTACTTC.